This T cell receptor (beta chain) originates from a study of cytomegalovirus exposure and HLA in healthy donors. Study summary: As released early, the data held 85 million to 95 million unique TCRs from HLA-typed donors. Study outcomes and limitations: TCR beta sequences numbering fewer than 20,000 were associated with HLA alleles at 0.05 false discovery rate in a later analysis.

V was clipped by 4 bases and J by 10 bases; unmatched bases: 13. The CDR3 runs 15 residues. Germline V gene lookup returns CDR1 SGHRS and CDR2 YFSETQ. Use of 60 Vbeta and 13 Jbeta primers characterized the PCR. The protocol was immunoSEQ multiplex PCR, while the TCRdb copy is restricted to in-frame clones and leaves out a portion. There are 95,000 to 150,000 clones in the sample; about 76% occur only once, and roughly 30% lies in the top ten. A note on this clone: Its antigen is unknown.

This receptor was obtained from a man aged 55-75 years in good health and CMV-seropositive. The chain recombines TRBV5-1 with TRBJ2-1, with 8 bases aligning to TRBD1. Sample: PBMCs. The CDR3 coding sequence is TGCGCCAGCAGCCTTAGGACAGGGTGGCCGAAGGAGCAGTTCTTC. This translates into CASSLRTGWPKEQFF.